This TCR beta chain was profiled in a study of blood T cell repertoires in COVID-19. This CDR3 comprises 16 residues. The V gene's germline CDR1 is SGHTA and CDR2 FQGNSA. The V end was cut by 5 bases, the J end by 1 base, with 16 bases between. Participant-given clinical history determined each cohort assignment. This clone was seen more than once but under ten times. In the source study's methods: Reference gene primers were amplified, and this amplification served to estimate nucleated cell counts. Sequenced by immunoSEQ multiplex PCR; TCRdb stores in-frame clones only, minus some. V and J calls and clone size are those listed in that table; D and trimming were worked out from the DNA. Altogether 250,000 to 350,000 clones are present, nearly 90% being singletons, with the ten largest covering just under 1%.

The receptor was isolated from a woman aged 25 to 39 who had recovered from COVID-19. This rearrangement joins TRBV7-2 to TRBJ2-3; tentatively, D is TRBD2 (5 bases). The sample consisted of PBMCs or T cells enriched from blood (not recorded which). CDR3 nucleotide sequence: TGTGCCAGCAGCCCGCGGGCGGGTGGGGGCACAGATACGCAGTATTTT. Translated: CASSPRAGGGTDTQYF.